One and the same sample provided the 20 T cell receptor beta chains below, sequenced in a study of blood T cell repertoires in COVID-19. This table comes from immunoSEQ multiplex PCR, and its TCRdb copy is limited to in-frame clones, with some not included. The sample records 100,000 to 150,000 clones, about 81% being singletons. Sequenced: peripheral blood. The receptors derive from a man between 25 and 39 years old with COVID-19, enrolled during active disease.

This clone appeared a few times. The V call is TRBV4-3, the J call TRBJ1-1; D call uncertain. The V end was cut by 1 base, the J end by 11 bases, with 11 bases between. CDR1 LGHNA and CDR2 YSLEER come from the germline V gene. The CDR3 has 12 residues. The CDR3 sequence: CASSQAGMRAFF. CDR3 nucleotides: TGCGCCAGCAGCCAAGCCGGGATGCGGGCTTTCTTT.

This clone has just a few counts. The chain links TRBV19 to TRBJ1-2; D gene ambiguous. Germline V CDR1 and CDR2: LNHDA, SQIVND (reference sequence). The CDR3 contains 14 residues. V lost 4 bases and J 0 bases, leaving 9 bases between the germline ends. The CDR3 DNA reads TGTGCCAGTAGTACCGACTTGTCTAACTATGGCTACACCTTC. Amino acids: CASSTDLSNYGYTF. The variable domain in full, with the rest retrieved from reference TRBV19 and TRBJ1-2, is DGGITQSPKYLFRKEGQNVTLSCEQNLNHDAMYWYRQDPGQGLRLIYYSQIVNDFQKGDIAEGYSVSREKKESFPLTVTSAQKNPTAFYLCASSTDLSNYGYTFGSGTRLTVV.

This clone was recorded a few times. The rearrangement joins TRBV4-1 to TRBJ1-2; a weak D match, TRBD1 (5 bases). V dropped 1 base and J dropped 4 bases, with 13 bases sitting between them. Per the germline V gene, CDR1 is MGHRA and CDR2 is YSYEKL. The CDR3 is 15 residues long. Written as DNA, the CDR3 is TGCGCCAGCAGCCAAGGATTCTGGGGCAGCTATGGCTACACCTTC. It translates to CASSQGFWGSYGYTF.

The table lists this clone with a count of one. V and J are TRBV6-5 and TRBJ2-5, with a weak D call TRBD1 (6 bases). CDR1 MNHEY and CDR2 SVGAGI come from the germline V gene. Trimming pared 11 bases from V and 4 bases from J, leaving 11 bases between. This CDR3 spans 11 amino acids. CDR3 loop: CAVQGLETQYF. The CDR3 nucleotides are TGTGCCGTACAGGGATTAGAGACCCAGTACTTC.

The chain's CDR3 is CASSPGGAPYQPQHF. The CDR3 DNA follows: TGTGCCAGCAGCCCGGGGGGTGCACCGTATCAGCCCCAGCATTTT. V and J are TRBV5-5 and TRBJ1-5; maybe TRBD1 (5 bases). The germline CDR1 and CDR2 sequences are SGHKS and YYEKEE (reference sequence). Trimming took off 4 bases at V and 5 bases at J, with 16 bases between the two ends. The length of the CDR3 is 15 residues.

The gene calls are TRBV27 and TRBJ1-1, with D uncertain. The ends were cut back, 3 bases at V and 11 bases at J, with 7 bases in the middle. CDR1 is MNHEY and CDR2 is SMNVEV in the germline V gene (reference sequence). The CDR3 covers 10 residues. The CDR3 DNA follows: TGTGCCAGCAGTTTGTCCGGTGCTTTCTTT. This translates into CASSLSGAFF.

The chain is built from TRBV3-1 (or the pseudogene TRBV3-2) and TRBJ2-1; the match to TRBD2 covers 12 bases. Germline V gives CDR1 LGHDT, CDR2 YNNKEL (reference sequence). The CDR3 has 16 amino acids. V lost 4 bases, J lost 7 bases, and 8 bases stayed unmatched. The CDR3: CASSPSLAGGMNEQFF. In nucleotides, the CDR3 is TGTGCCAGCAGCCCTTCACTAGCGGGAGGAATGAATGAGCAGTTCTTC.

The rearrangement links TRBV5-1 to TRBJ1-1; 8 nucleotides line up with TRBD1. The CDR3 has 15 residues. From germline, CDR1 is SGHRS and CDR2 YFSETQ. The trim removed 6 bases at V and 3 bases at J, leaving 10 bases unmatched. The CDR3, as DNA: TGCGCCAGCATGGGGGGGACAGGAGGAGACACTGAAGCTTTCTTT. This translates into CASMGGTGGDTEAFF.

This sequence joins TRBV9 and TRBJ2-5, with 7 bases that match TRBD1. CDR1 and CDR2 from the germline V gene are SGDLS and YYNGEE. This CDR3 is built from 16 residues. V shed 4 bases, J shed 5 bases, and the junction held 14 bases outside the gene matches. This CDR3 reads CASSPGVLGQQETQYF. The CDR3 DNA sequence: TGTGCCAGCAGCCCAGGGGTTTTGGGACAGCAGGAGACCCAGTACTTC.

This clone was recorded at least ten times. CDR3 nucleotides: TGTGCCAGCAGCTTTAAAGGGGGCGCGGGGCCTACGCAGTATTTT. Protein product: CASSFKGGAGPTQYF. This chain joins TRBV11-2 and TRBJ2-3; TRBD1 might be the D (7 bases). V lost 3 bases and J lost 8, with 18 bases in between. Germline CDR1 SGHAT, CDR2 FQNNGV. This CDR3 has 15 residues.

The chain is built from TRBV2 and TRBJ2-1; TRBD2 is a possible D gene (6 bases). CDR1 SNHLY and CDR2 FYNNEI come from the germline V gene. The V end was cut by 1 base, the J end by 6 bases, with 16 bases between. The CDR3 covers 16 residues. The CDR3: CASSEGGAGLRNEQFF. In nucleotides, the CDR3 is TGTGCCAGCAGTGAAGGAGGGGCCGGACTACGCAATGAGCAGTTCTTC.

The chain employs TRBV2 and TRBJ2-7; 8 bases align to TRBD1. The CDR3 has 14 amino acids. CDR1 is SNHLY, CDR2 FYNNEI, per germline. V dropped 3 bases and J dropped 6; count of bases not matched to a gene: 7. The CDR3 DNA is TGTGCCAGCAGTGAGTTAGACAGGGGTTCCGAGCAGTACTTC. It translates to CASSELDRGSEQYF.

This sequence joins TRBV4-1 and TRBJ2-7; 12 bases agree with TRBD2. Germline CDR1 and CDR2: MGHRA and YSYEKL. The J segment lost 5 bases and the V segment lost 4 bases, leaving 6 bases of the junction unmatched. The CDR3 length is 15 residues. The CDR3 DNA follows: TGCGCCAGCAGCCGACCGGGACTAGCGGGTGACGAGCAGTACTTC. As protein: CASSRPGLAGDEQYF.

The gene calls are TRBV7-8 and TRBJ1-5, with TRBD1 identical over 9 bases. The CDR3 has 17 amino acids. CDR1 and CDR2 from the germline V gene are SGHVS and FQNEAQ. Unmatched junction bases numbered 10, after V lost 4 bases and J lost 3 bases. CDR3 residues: CASSSGQGGGFNQPQHF. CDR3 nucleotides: TGTGCCAGCAGCTCGGGACAGGGTGGAGGGTTCAATCAGCCCCAGCATTTT. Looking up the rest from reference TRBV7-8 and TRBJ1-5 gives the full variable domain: GAGVSQSPRYKVAKRGQDVALRCDPISGHVSLFWYQQALGQGPEFLTYFQNEAQLDKSGLPSDRFFAERPEGSVSTLKIQRTQQEDSAVYLCASSSGQGGGFNQPQHFGDGTRLSIL.

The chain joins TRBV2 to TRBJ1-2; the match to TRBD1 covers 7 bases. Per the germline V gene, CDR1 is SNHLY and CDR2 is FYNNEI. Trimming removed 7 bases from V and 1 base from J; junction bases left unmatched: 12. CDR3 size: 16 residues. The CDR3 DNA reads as TGTGCCAGCAACGGATCCCCAGGGGGATATAACTATGGCTACACCTTC. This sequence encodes CASNGSPGGYNYGYTF.

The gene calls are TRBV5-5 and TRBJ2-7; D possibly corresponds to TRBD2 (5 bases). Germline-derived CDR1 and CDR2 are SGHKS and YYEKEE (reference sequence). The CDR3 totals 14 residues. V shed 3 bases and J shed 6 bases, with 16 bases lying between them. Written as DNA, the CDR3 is TGTGCCAGCAGCTGGGCCTTGAGGGTGAGCGAGCAGTACTTC. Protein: CASSWALRVSEQYF.

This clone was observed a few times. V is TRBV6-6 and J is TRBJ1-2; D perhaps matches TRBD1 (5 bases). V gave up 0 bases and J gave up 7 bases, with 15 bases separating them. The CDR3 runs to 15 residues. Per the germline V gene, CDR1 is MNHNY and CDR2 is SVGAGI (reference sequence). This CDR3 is CASSYSRSGGSGYTF. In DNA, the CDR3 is TGTGCCAGCAGTTACTCCCGATCGGGGGGAAGTGGCTACACCTTC.

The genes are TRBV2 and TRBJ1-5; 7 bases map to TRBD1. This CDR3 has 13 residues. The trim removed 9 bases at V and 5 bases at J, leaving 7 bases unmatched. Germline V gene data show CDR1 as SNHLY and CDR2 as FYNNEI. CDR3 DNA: TGTGCCAGTCACCGGGACAGATATCAGCCCCAGCATTTT. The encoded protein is CASHRDRYQPQHF.

The CDR3: CSVADQPIDSEQFF. As DNA, the CDR3 is TGCAGCGTTGCCGATCAGCCGATAGATAGCGAGCAGTTCTTC. The chain joins TRBV29-1 to TRBJ2-1; D ambiguous. Trimming took off 4 bases at V and 10 bases at J, with 20 bases between the two ends. CDR1 is SQVTM, CDR2 ANQGSEA, per germline. The CDR3 contains 14 residues.

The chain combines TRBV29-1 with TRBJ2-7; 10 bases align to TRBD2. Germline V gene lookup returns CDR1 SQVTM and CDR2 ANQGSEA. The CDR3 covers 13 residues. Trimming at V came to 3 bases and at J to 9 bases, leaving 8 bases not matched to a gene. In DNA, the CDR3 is TGCAGCGTTGAGCTAGCGGGAGCAATGACGCAGTACTTC. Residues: CSVELAGAMTQYF.